The rows below give T cell receptor beta chains drawn from one sample of a study of T cells in Graves' hyperthyroidism and ophthalmopathy. TCRdb re-called the multiplex PCR reads with MiXCR, one entry per CDR3 protein. The table shows approximately 370,000 distinct CDR3 sequences, with about a sixth occurring only once. Sequencing was carried out using blood. The receptors stem from a woman aged 30 to 39 with Graves' hyperthyroidism that later progressed to Graves' ophthalmopathy. Each CDR3 is given with its conserved first and last residue. The D gene is left open where the match is weak. Expanded clones are given a class, and other clones once, few, many or no size at all.

j_gene	v_gene	abundance	d_gene	CDR3aa	CDR3nt
TRBJ1-5	TRBV2	NA	NA	CASRANTNQPQHF	TGTGCCAGCAGAGCGAACACAAATCAGCCCCAGCATTTT
TRBJ2-7	TRBV7-6	many	NA	CASSRNVGSIPYEQYF	TGTGCCAGCAGCCGGAATGTCGGCTCGATACCCTACGAGCAGTACTTC
TRBJ2-7	TRBV10-3	many	TRBD1	CATIGQGSKNEQYF	TGTGCCACCATCGGACAGGGGAGCAAGAACGAGCAGTACTTC
TRBJ2-1	TRBV6-1	NA	NA	CATATGSLGDEQFF	TGTGCCACCGCAACAGGGAGTCTCGGGGATGAGCAGTTCTTC
TRBJ2-7	TRBV10-3	many	NA	CASGGQSSYEQYF	TGTGCCTCAGGCGGGCAGAGCTCCTACGAGCAGTACTTC
TRBJ1-2	TRBV15	NA	NA	CATSPGGAWDGYTF	TGTGCCACCAGCCCGGGAGGGGCTTGGGATGGCTACACCTTC
TRBJ1-3	TRBV29-1	NA	NA	CSAEARVGNTIYF	TGCAGCGCCGAAGCCCGGGTTGGAAACACCATATATTTT
TRBJ1-4	TRBV27	many	TRBD1	CASSFLSGGQYNEKLFF	TGTGCCAGCAGTTTTCTTTCTGGGGGACAGTATAATGAAAAACTGTTTTTT
TRBJ2-7	TRBV20-1	many	TRBD1	CSALDRGRTPKLSSYEQYF	TGCAGTGCGCTGGACAGGGGCCGTACCCCGAAACTTAGCTCCTACGAGCAGTACTTC
TRBJ2-3	TRBV2	many	TRBD2	CASSEEYIAVWREAVLSTDTQYF	TGTGCCAGCAGTGAAGAATATATTGCTGTCTGGCGGGAGGCGGTTTTGAGCACAGATACGCAGTATTTT